Presented here are 11 T cell receptor beta chains from one specimen sequenced in a study of blood T cell repertoires in COVID-19. This table comes from immunoSEQ multiplex PCR, and its TCRdb copy is limited to in-frame clones, with some not included. The sample lists roughly 240,000 clones, almost 85% occurring once. Sequenced input: PBMCs or T cells enriched from blood (not recorded which). The source of these receptors is a woman in her forties or fifties with acute COVID-19.

The J gene is TRBJ1-2, the V gene TRBV30; 7 bases are a match to TRBD1. Germline CDR1 and CDR2: GTSNPN and SVGIG (reference sequence). This CDR3 region has 13 residues. V trimming: 3 bases; J trimming: 6 bases; junction bases outside the gene matches: 7. CDR3 DNA: TGTGCCTGGAGCGGTCAGGGGGTTAATGGCTACACCTTC. Translation: CAWSGQGVNGYTF.

Only one count was recorded for this clone. V gene TRBV19 combines with J gene TRBJ2-1, with a possible D match to TRBD1 (5 bases). CDR3 length equals 15 residues. The V gene's germline CDR1 is LNHDA and CDR2 SQIVND (reference sequence). The germline V and J ends were trimmed by 5 bases and 2 bases, with 13 bases remaining between them. The CDR3 DNA is TGTGCCAGTAGTTCCACAGGATCTCCCTACAATGAGCAGTTCTTC. This gives the protein CASSSTGSPYNEQFF.

The rearrangement joins TRBV12-3 or TRBV12-4 to TRBJ1-2; no clear D. This CDR3 is 12 amino acids long. Deletions cut 1 base from V and 8 bases from J, with 8 bases between. The CDR3 DNA follows: TGTGCCAGCAGTTTAGGGGCCGCCGGCTACACCTTC. Translating it yields CASSLGAAGYTF.

This clone was detected a few times. The V and J genes are TRBV3-1 (or the pseudogene TRBV3-2) and TRBJ1-1, with D perhaps TRBD1 (5 bases). The CDR3 has 14 amino acids. Trimming removed 6 bases at V and 10 bases at J, with 21 bases between. The germline V gene encodes CDR1 LGHDT and CDR2 YNNKEL (reference sequence). The CDR3 sequence: CASSPRPGPFRAFF. In nucleotides, the CDR3 is TGTGCCAGCAGTCCCCGGCCAGGGCCTTTCCGAGCTTTCTTT.

This clone was seen more than once but under ten times. The chain is built from TRBV3-1 (or the pseudogene TRBV3-2) and TRBJ2-7, with 7 positions matching TRBD1. The CDR3 is made up of 16 amino acids. Germline V lookup: CDR1 LGHDT, CDR2 YNNKEL (reference sequence). Losses at the gene ends were 0 bases for V and 0 bases for J; bases not matched to a gene: 5. CDR3 nucleotide sequence: TGTGCCAGCAGCCAAGATTTGCCAGGGGGCTCCTACGAGCAGTACTTC. Its protein is CASSQDLPGGSYEQYF.

The J gene is TRBJ1-4, the V gene TRBV5-1; a possible D gene is TRBD1 (6 bases). In germline, CDR1 is SGHRS, CDR2 YFSETQ. V lost 0 bases, J lost 8 bases, and 11 bases lay in between. The CDR3 loop spans 14 amino acids. DNA for the CDR3: TGCGCCAGCAGCTTGGGGCAGGGGTTCGAAAAACTGTTTTTT. It encodes CASSLGQGFEKLFF. The variable domain in full, completed from reference TRBV5-1 and TRBJ1-4, reads KAGVTQTPRYLIKTRGQQVTLSCSPISGHRSVSWYQQTPGQGLQFLFEYFSETQRNKGNFPGRFSGRQFSNSRSEMNVSTLELGDSALYLCASSLGQGFEKLFFGSGTQLSVL.

The rearrangement uses TRBV4-3 and TRBJ1-1; D remains ambiguous. This CDR3 region has 14 residues. The V and J ends lost 1 base and 2 bases respectively, with 8 bases between them. Germline V gives CDR1 LGHNA, CDR2 YSLEER. The CDR3 reads CASSQGPENTEAFF. As DNA, the CDR3 is TGCGCCAGCAGCCAAGGGCCTGAAAACACTGAAGCTTTCTTT.

The rearrangement links TRBV7-8 to TRBJ1-1; a possible D gene is TRBD1 (6 bases). This CDR3 comprises 15 residues. V was cut by 2 bases and J by 4 bases, with 14 bases left in between. Germline V gene lookup returns CDR1 SGHVS and CDR2 FQNEAQ. The CDR3 DNA follows: TGTGCCAGCAGCTTAACAGGGATTTTTAGCACTGAAGCTTTCTTT. Protein: CASSLTGIFSTEAFF.

The V and J genes are TRBV4-3 and TRBJ1-1, with TRBD1 as a possible D gene (5 bases). Germline lookup yields CDR1 LGHNA and CDR2 YSLEER. Deletions cut 4 bases from V and 1 base from J, with 13 bases between. This CDR3 is built from 15 residues. CDR3 bases: TGCGCCAGCAGCCGAACCCTCACAGGGAACACTGAAGCTTTCTTT. Translating it yields CASSRTLTGNTEAFF.

This rearrangement joins TRBV30 to TRBJ1-1; 7 bases agree with TRBD1. Per the germline V gene, CDR1 is GTSNPN and CDR2 is SVGIG (reference sequence). J was trimmed by 3 bases and V by 0 bases; bases with no gene match: 1. CDR3 length equals 13 residues. CDR3 region: CAWSVTGHTEAFF. CDR3 nucleotides: TGTGCCTGGAGTGTGACAGGGCACACTGAAGCTTTCTTT.

V is TRBV19 and J is TRBJ2-7; D might be TRBD1 (5 bases). The CDR3 loop spans 13 amino acids. Germline V gene data show CDR1 as LNHDA and CDR2 as SQIVND (reference sequence). Trimming removed 5 bases at V and 4 bases at J, with 12 bases between. The CDR3: CASSPLDSYEQYF. The CDR3 coding sequence is TGTGCCAGTAGTCCCCTCGACAGTTACGAGCAGTACTTC.